The clone carrying this T cell receptor beta chain has only one observation. Assay: immunoSEQ multiplex PCR; the TCRdb copy retains only in-frame clones and omits some. This sample carries 150,000 or so clones, 90% to 95% of them seen once, and the ten largest clones take 1.5% to 2.5%. The CDR3 extends over 16 amino acids. CDR1 is LNHDA and CDR2 is SQIVND in the germline V gene (reference sequence). Trimming at V came to 4 bases and at J to 4 bases, leaving 10 bases not matched to a gene. The data were obtained in a study of blood T cell repertoires in COVID-19. Study as a whole: The origin of the acute and convalescent COVID-19 samples was the United States, Italy and Spain.

The sequencing input was peripheral blood. This chain joins TRBV19 and TRBJ1-5, with 7 bases aligning to TRBD1. This receptor was taken from a woman aged 60-70 years with COVID-19, enrolled during active disease. This CDR3 reads CASSRTGGGGNQPQHF. CDR3 in DNA: TGTGCCAGTAGTAGGACAGGCGGGGGGGGAAATCAGCCCCAGCATTTT.